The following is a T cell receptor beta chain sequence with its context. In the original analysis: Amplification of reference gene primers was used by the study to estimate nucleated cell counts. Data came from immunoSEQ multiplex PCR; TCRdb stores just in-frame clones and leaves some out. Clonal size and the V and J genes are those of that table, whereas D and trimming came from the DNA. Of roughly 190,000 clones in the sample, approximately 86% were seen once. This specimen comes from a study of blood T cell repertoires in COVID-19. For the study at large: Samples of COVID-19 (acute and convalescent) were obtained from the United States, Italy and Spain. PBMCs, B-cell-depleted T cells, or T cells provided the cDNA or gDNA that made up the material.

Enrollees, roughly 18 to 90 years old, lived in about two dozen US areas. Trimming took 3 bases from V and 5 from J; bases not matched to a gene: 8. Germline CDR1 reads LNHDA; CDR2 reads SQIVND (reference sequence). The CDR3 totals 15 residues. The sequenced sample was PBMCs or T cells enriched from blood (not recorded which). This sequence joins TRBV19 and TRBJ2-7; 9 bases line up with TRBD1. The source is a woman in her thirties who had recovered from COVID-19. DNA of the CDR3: TGTGCCAGTAGTATCGGACAGGGGAGAGGGGACGAGCAGTACTTC. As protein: CASSIGQGRGDEQYF.